Listed here are 3 T cell receptor beta chains from one sample, sequenced in a study of blood T cell repertoires in COVID-19. Clones were sequenced by immunoSEQ multiplex PCR, and TCRdb holds only the in-frame ones, with some missing. The data show 130,000 to 150,000 clones, with approximately 82% seen just once and 10% held by the top ten. Input material: peripheral blood. These receptors were collected from a man between 60 and 75 years old with active or convalescent COVID-19.

The rearrangement uses TRBV6-2 or TRBV6-3 and TRBJ1-2, with D unclear. Trimming cost V 0 bases and J 8 bases, with 10 bases left between them. This CDR3 is built from 13 residues. Germline-derived CDR1 and CDR2 are MNHEY and SVGEGT. The CDR3 bases are TGTGCCAGCAGTTACTCCGCCACTTGGGGCTACACCTTC. Its translation is CASSYSATWGYTF.

The V and J genes are TRBV27 and TRBJ1-6; weak D call: TRBD1 (5 bases). The CDR3 is 13 amino acids. The V end was cut by 2 bases, the J end by 10 bases, with 9 bases between. Germline CDR1 and CDR2: MNHEY and SMNVEV (reference sequence). CDR3 loop: CASSLTQGSPLHF. As DNA, the CDR3 is TGTGCCAGCAGTTTAACGCAGGGCTCACCCCTCCACTTT.

In its sample, this clone was seen a few times. CDR3 bases: TGCGCCAGCAGTGAGTCCTACGGAACAGCTAACTATGGCTACACCTTC. Protein sequence: CASSESYGTANYGYTF. The chain joins TRBV10-2 to TRBJ1-2; no reliable D call. Looked up from germline, CDR1 is WSHSY and CDR2 is SAAADI. Between the trimmed V and J ends, which lost 0 bases and 0 bases, there was a span of 11 bases. The CDR3 extends over 16 amino acids.